This TCR beta chain was identified during a study of cytomegalovirus exposure and HLA in healthy donors. Use of 60 Vbeta and 13 Jbeta primers characterized the PCR. Some clones are missing from TCRdb's copy, which holds only in-frame ones; the method was immunoSEQ multiplex PCR. The sample has about 190,000 clones; just under 75% are singletons. This CDR3 has 15 residues. Germline V gene lookup returns CDR1 SGHDT and CDR2 YYEEEE. J was trimmed by 5 bases and V by 2 bases; bases with no gene match: 10. The V gene is TRBV5-6, the J gene TRBJ2-7; 7 bases line up with TRBD2. The sequence derives from a man aged 25 to 40 in good health and CMV-seropositive. Sample: PBMCs. This CDR3 reads CASSLRERGGHEQYF. The CDR3 nucleotides are TGTGCCAGCAGCTTAAGGGAACGGGGAGGGCACGAGCAGTACTTC.